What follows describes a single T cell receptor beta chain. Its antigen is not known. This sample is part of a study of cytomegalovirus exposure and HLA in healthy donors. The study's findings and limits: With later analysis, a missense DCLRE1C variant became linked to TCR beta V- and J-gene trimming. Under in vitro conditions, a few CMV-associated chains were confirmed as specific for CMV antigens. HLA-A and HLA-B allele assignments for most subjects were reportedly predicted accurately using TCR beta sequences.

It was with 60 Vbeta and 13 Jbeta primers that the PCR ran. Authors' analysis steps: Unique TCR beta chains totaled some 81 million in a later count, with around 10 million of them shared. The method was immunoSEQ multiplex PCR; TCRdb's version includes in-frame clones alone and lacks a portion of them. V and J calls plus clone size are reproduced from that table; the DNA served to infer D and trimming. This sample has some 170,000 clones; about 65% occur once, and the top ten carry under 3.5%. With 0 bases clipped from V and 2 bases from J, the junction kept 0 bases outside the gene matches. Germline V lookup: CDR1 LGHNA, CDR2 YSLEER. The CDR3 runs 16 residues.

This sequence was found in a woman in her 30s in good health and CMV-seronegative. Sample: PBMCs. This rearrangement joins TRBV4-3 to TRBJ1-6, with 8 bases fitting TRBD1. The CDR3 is CASSQDRGPYNSPLHF. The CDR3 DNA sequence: TGCGCCAGCAGCCAAGACAGGGGGCCCTATAATTCACCCCTCCACTTT.